The 17 T cell receptor beta chains below come from one sample, sequenced in a study of Ad26.COV2.S vaccination and SARS-CoV-2 variants. The treatment was: about 20 received Ad26.COV2.S at low or high dose, single or two shots; about five received placebo; per-sample allocation not given. Sampling happened 63 days after the first vaccine or placebo injection. Clones were sequenced by immunoSEQ multiplex PCR, and TCRdb holds only the in-frame ones, with some missing. Found here are 300,000 to 350,000 clones, under 90% of them singletons; the top ten hold approximately 5%. The source was peripheral blood, collected in a trial of Ad26.COV2.S vaccine versus placebo. The receptors were sampled from a person aged 18-65 years who received the Ad26.COV2.S COVID-19 vaccine or a placebo.

CDR3 protein: CASSQSANYGYTF. Here the CDR3 DNA reads TGCGCCAGCAGCCAAAGTGCTAACTATGGCTACACCTTC. The rearrangement links TRBV4-3 to TRBJ1-2; D unclear. CDR3 length equals 13 residues. In germline, CDR1 is LGHNA, CDR2 YSLEER. Trimming took off 2 bases at V and 0 bases at J, with 4 bases between the two ends.

The chain combines TRBV27 with TRBJ2-7; weak D call: TRBD1 (5 bases). CDR1 is MNHEY and CDR2 is SMNVEV in the germline V gene (reference sequence). There are 13 residues in the CDR3. Trimming removed 6 bases at V and 4 bases at J, with 13 bases between. This chain's CDR3 is CASRSGLRYEQYF. The DNA for the CDR3 is TGTGCCAGCAGGTCAGGGTTAAGGTACGAGCAGTACTTC.

The V gene is TRBV11-3, the J gene TRBJ2-3; 10 nucleotides agree with TRBD2. Germline CDR1 SGHNT, CDR2 YENEEA. V was clipped by 5 bases and J by 3 bases; unmatched bases: 8. The CDR3 spans 16 residues. The CDR3: CASSPQRGGLTDTQYF. The DNA of the CDR3 is TGTGCCAGCAGCCCCCAGCGGGGGGGATTGACAGATACGCAGTATTTT.

The V gene is TRBV7-2, the J gene TRBJ2-3; the D gene could be TRBD1 or TRBD2 (5 bases each). This CDR3 region has 14 residues. V lost 8 bases to trimming and J lost 2 bases, with 14 bases between them. Germline CDR1 is SGHTA and CDR2 is FQGNSA. CDR3: CASARGGYTDTQYF. In nucleotides, the CDR3 is TGTGCCAGCGCTCGGGGCGGCTACACAGATACGCAGTATTTT.

V gene TRBV9 combines with J gene TRBJ2-1; the match to TRBD1 covers 9 bases. The length of the CDR3 is 14 residues. The junction had 8 bases not matched to a gene; V was cut back by 7 bases and J by 6 bases. From germline, CDR1 is SGDLS and CDR2 YYNGEE. The chain's CDR3 is CASVRDREANEQFF. CDR3 nucleotide sequence: TGTGCCAGCGTCCGGGACAGGGAGGCCAATGAGCAGTTCTTC. The full variable domain, its missing parts supplied by reference TRBV9 and TRBJ2-1, is DSGVTQTPKHLITATGQRVTLRCSPRSGDLSVYWYQQSLDQGLQFLIQYYNGEERAKGNILERFSAQQFPDLHSELNLSSLELGDSALYFCASVRDREANEQFFGPGTRLTVL.

The gene calls are TRBV5-5 and TRBJ2-4, with D possibly matching TRBD1 (7 bases). V was clipped by 8 bases and J by 9 bases, with 18 bases between them. Germline V CDR1 and CDR2: SGHKS, YYEKEE (reference sequence). CDR3 length: 13 amino acids. CDR3 nucleotides: TGTGCCAGTCGGAAGGCAGGGGGGTCCATTCAGTACTTC. Translating it yields CASRKAGGSIQYF.

This chain uses TRBV2 with TRBJ1-2, with a weak D call TRBD1 (5 bases). Germline lookup yields CDR1 SNHLY and CDR2 FYNNEI. This CDR3 has 19 amino acids. Trimming shortened V by 2 bases and J by 4 bases, and 26 bases separated the two germline ends. CDR3 sequence reads: CASSETALVRSGPGYGYTF. CDR3 nucleotide sequence: TGTGCCAGCAGTGAAACGGCTCTCGTTCGGTCGGGGCCCGGCTATGGCTACACCTTC.

The genes are TRBV6-5 and TRBJ2-7; D gene ambiguous. The CDR3 extends over 15 amino acids. The V gene lost 2 bases and the J gene lost 0 bases, with 11 bases spanning the gap. Per germline, CDR1 MNHEY and CDR2 SVGAGI. In DNA form, the CDR3 reads TGTGCCAGCAGTTACAGGTACCTAAGCTCCTACGAGCAGTACTTC. It yields the protein CASSYRYLSSYEQYF.

This rearrangement joins TRBV4-1 to TRBJ1-5; a possible D gene is TRBD1 (5 bases). Per germline, CDR1 MGHRA and CDR2 YSYEKL. The V and J ends lost 1 base and 7 bases respectively, with 5 bases between them. The CDR3 has 12 residues. The CDR3: CASSQGDQPQHF. In DNA form, the CDR3 reads TGCGCCAGCAGCCAAGGGGACCAGCCCCAGCATTTT.

This chain uses TRBV6-5 with TRBJ2-2, with TRBD1 matching over 7 bases. The CDR3 is made up of 15 amino acids. Per the germline V gene, CDR1 is MNHEY and CDR2 is SVGAGI. With V trimmed by 5 bases and J by 0 bases, 3 bases remained unmatched. The CDR3 region is CASSHRGTNTGELFF. As DNA, the CDR3 is TGTGCCAGCAGTCACAGGGGTACGAACACCGGGGAGCTGTTTTTT.

The rearrangement uses TRBV6-5 and TRBJ2-2; D ambiguous. V lost 5 bases and J lost 0, with 10 bases in between. The CDR3 covers 15 residues. Germline V gives CDR1 MNHEY, CDR2 SVGAGI. Written as DNA, the CDR3 is TGTGCCAGCAGTATGGAGTCGGCGAACACCGGGGAGCTGTTTTTT. Translating gives CASSMESANTGELFF.

CDR3 residues: CASSLAGGRENTEAFF. The CDR3 bases are TGTGCCAGCAGCTTAGCCGGGGGGCGGGAGAACACTGAAGCTTTCTTT. The chain employs TRBV7-8 and TRBJ1-1, with a tentative D call TRBD1 (6 bases). The V end lost 0 bases, the J end lost 1 base, and 12 bases lay between the germline ends. Per the germline V gene, CDR1 is SGHVS and CDR2 is FQNEAQ. The CDR3 is 16 amino acids.

This chain links TRBV15 with TRBJ2-1; D is possibly TRBD1 (6 bases). Trimming removed 8 bases at V and 3 bases at J, with 23 bases between. The germline CDR1 and CDR2 sequences are LNHNV and YYDKDF (reference sequence). The CDR3 spans 17 residues. The CDR3 here is CATYDLGGGEDYNEQFF. The DNA for the CDR3 is TGTGCCACCTACGACCTCGGTGGGGGCGAAGACTACAATGAGCAGTTCTTC. Complete variable domain (other parts from reference TRBV15 and TRBJ2-1): DAMVIQNPRYQVTQFGKPVTLSCSQTLNHNVMYWYQQKSSQAPKLLFHYYDKDFNNEADTPDNFQSRRPNTSFCFLDIRSPGLGDTAMYLCATYDLGGGEDYNEQFFGPGTRLTVL.

J is TRBJ2-5 and V is TRBV7-8; TRBD1 matches at 10 bases. The CDR3 is 15 amino acids. Germline V gene lookup returns CDR1 SGHVS and CDR2 FQNEAQ. With V trimmed by 3 bases and J by 6 bases, 7 bases remained unmatched. The CDR3 region has the DNA TGTGCCAGCAGCTTGGGCTGGACAGGGGGAAAGACCCAGTACTTC. Its translation: CASSLGWTGGKTQYF.

V and J are TRBV24-1 and TRBJ2-7; 8 bases line up with TRBD1. The CDR3 loop spans 15 amino acids. Germline trimming cut 3 bases from V and 5 bases from J; bases unmatched to any gene: 8. In germline, CDR1 is KGHDR, CDR2 SFDVKD. CDR3 coding DNA: TGTGCCACCAGTGATCCCGGGACAGGTGGGAACGAGCAGTACTTC. Protein product: CATSDPGTGGNEQYF.

This chain links TRBV14 with TRBJ1-2; the match to TRBD1 covers 7 bases. CDR1 and CDR2 (germline): SGHDN, FVKESK. V shed 1 base and J 5 bases; nucleotides not matched to a gene: 4. This CDR3 is built from 14 residues. The CDR3 nucleotides read TGTGCCAGCAGCCAAGGCGACAGGGCATATGGCTACACCTTC. As protein: CASSQGDRAYGYTF.

The chain carries TRBV7-2 and TRBJ1-5, with D maybe TRBD1 (6 bases). The V gene's germline CDR1 is SGHTA and CDR2 FQGNSA. The CDR3 loop spans 16 amino acids. Deletions cut 0 bases from V and 3 bases from J, with 12 bases between. The CDR3 reads CASSLAPTGSNQPQHF. CDR3 DNA sequence: TGTGCCAGCAGCTTAGCCCCTACAGGGTCCAATCAGCCCCAGCATTTT.